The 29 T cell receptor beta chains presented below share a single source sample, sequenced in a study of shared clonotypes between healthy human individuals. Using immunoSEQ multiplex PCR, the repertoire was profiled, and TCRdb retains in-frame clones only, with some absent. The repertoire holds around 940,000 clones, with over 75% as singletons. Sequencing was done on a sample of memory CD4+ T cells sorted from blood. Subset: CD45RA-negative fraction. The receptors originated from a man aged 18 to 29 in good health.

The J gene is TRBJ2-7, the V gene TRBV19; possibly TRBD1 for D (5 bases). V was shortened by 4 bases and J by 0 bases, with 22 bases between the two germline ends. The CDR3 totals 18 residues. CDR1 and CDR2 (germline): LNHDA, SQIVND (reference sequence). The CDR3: CASSTALSGRANSYEQYF. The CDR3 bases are TGTGCCAGTAGTACGGCCCTCTCTGGCAGGGCCAACTCCTACGAGCAGTACTTC.

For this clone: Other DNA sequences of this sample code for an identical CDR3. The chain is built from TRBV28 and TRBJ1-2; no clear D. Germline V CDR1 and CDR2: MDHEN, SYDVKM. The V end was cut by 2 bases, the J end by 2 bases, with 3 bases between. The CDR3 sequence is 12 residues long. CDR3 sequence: CASSLQNYGYTF. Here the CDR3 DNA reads TGTGCCAGCAGTTTACAAAACTATGGCTACACCTTC.

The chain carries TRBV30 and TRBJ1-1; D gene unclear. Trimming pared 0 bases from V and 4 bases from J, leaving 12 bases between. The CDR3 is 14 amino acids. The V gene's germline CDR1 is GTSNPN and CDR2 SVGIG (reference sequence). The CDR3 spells CAWSVGSGFTEAFF. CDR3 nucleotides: TGTGCCTGGAGTGTAGGTTCCGGGTTCACTGAAGCTTTCTTT.

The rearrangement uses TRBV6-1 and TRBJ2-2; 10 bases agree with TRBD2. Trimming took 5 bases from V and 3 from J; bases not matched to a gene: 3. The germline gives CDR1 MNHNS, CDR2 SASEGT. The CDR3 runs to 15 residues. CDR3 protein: CASSPLAGDTGELFF. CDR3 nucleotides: TGTGCCAGCAGTCCCCTAGCGGGAGACACCGGGGAGCTGTTTTTT.

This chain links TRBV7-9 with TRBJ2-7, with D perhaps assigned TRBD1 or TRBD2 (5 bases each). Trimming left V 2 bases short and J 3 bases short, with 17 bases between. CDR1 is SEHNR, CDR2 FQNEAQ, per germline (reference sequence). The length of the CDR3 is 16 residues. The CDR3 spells CASSLFMGQGVYEQYF. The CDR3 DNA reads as TGTGCCAGCAGCTTATTTATGGGGCAGGGAGTCTACGAGCAGTACTTC.

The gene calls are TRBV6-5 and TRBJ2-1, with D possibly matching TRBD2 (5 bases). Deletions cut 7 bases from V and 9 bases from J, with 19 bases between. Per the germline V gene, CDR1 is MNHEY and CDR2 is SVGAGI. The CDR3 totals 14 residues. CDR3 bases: TGTGCCAGCACCAAAGACTCGGGATCGGGTGAGCAGTTCTTC. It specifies CASTKDSGSGEQFF.

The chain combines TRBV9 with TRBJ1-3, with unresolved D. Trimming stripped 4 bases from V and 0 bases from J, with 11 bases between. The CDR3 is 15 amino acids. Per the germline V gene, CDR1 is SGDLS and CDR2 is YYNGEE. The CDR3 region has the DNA TGTGCCAGCAGCCTAGACGGTAGCTCTGGAAACACCATATATTTT. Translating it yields CASSLDGSSGNTIYF.

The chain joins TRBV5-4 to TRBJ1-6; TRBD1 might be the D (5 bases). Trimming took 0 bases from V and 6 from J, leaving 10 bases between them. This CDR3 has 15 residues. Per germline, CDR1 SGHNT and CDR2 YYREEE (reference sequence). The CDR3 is CASSLVGESNSPLHF. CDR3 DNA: TGTGCCAGCAGCTTGGTGGGGGAAAGTAATTCACCCCTCCACTTT.

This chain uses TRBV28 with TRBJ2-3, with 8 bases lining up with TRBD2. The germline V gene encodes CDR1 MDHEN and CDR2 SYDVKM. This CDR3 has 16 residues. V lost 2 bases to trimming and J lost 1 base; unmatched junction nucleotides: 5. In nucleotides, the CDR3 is TGTGCCAGCAGTTTACCAGGCGGGGGGCGCACAGATACGCAGTATTTT. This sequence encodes CASSLPGGGRTDTQYF.

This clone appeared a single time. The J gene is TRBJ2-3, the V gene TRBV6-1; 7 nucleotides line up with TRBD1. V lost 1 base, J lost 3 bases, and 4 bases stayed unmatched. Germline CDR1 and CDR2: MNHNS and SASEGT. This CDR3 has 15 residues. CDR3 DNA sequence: TGTGCCAGCAGTGAAGGCGACAGGGTGACAGATACGCAGTATTTT. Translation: CASSEGDRVTDTQYF.

This CDR3 reads CASSSKQKNTEAFF. CDR3 in DNA: TGCGCCAGCAGTTCGAAACAGAAAAACACTGAAGCTTTCTTT. The chain is built from TRBV10-1 and TRBJ1-1, with no clear D. V lost 5 bases, J lost 2 bases, and 12 bases lay in between. Germline lookup yields CDR1 WNHNN and CDR2 SYGVQD (reference sequence). This CDR3 spans 14 amino acids.

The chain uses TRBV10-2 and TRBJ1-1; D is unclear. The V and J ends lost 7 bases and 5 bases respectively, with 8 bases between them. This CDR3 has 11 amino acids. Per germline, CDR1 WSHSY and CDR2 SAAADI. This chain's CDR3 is CASTGRTEAFF. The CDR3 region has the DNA TGCGCCAGCACGGGGAGGACTGAAGCTTTCTTT.

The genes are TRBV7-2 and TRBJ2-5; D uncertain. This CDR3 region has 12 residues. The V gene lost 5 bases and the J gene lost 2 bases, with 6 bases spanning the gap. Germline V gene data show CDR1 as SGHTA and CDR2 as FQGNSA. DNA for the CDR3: TGTGCCAGCAGCCCAACGCAAGAGACCCAGTACTTC. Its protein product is CASSPTQETQYF.

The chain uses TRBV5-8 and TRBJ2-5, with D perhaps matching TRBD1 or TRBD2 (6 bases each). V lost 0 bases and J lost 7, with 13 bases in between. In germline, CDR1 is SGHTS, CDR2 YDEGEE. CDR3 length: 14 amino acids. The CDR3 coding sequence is TGTGCCAGCAGCTTGGATGGGGGGCCGGGGACCCAGTACTTC. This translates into CASSLDGGPGTQYF.

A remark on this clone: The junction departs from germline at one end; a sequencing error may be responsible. CDR3 region: CASSLRPGSIYEQYF. The CDR3 nucleotides are TGTGCTAGCAGCCTTCGGCCGGGGTCCATCTACGAGCAGTACTTC. The V and J genes are TRBV7-7 and TRBJ2-7; tentative D call: TRBD2 (5 bases). Germline V lookup: CDR1 SSHAT, CDR2 FNYEAQ (reference sequence). The CDR3 length is 15 residues.

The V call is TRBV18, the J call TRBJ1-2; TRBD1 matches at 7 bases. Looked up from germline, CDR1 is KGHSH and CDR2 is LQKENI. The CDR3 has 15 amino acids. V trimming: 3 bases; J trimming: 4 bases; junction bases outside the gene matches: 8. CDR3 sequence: CASSPPSGQPYGYTF. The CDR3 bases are TGTGCCAGCTCACCTCCGTCGGGACAGCCCTATGGCTACACCTTC.

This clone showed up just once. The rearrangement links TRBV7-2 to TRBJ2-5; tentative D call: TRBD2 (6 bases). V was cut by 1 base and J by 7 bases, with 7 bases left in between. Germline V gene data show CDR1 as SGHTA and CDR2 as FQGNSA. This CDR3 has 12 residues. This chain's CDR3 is CASSLGGVTQYF. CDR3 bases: TGTGCCAGCAGCTTAGGGGGGGTGACCCAGTACTTC.

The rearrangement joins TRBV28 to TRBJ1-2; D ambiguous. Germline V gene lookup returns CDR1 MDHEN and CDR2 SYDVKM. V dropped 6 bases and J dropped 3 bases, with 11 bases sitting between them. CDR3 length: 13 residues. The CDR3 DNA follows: TGTGCCAGCAGCCCTACGGTGGACTATGGCTACACCTTC. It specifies CASSPTVDYGYTF.

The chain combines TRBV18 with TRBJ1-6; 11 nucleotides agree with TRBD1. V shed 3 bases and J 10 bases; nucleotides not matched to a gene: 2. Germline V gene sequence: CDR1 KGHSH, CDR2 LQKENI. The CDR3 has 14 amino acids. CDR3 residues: CASSPGTGGSPLHF. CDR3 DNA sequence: TGTGCCAGCTCACCCGGGACAGGGGGATCACCCCTCCACTTT.

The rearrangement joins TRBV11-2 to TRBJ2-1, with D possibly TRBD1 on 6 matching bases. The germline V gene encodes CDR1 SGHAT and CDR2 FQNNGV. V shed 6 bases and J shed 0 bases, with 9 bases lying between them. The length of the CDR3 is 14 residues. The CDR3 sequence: CASRGQSSYNEQFF. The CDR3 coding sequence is TGTGCCAGCAGAGGACAGTCCTCCTACAATGAGCAGTTCTTC.

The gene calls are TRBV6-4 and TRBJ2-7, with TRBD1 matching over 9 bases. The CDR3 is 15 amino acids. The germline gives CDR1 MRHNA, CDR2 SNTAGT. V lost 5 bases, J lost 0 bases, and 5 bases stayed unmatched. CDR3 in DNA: TGTGCCAGCAGTCCTTCGGGACAGGGCTCCTACGAGCAGTACTTC. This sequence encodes CASSPSGQGSYEQYF.

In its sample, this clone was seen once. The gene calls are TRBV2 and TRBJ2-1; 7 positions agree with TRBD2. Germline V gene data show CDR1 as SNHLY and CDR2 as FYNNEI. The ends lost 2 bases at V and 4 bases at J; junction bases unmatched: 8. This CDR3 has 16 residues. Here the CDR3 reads CASSEMPSGPYNEQFF. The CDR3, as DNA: TGTGCCAGCAGTGAAATGCCTAGCGGACCTTACAATGAGCAGTTCTTC.

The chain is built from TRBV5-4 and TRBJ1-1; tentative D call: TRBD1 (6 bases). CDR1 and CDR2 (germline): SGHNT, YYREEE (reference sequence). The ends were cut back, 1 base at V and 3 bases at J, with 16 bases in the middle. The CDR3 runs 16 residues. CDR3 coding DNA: TGTGCCAGCAGCTTGCCCTCCGGGGGGCTCGACACTGAAGCTTTCTTT. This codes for CASSLPSGGLDTEAFF.

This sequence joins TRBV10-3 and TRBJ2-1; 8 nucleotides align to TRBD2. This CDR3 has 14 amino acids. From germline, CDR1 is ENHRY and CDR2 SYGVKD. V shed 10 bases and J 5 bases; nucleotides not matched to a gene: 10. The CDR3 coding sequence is TGTGCCACGTCCGGGGGGGCTACCGACAATGAGCAGTTCTTC. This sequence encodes CATSGGATDNEQFF.

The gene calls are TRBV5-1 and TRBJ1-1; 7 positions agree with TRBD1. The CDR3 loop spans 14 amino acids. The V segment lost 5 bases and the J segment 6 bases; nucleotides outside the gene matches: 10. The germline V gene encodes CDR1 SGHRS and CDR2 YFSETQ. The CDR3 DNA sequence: TGCGCCAGCAGTGTGGGGACAGCGTCCCCTGAAGCTTTCTTT. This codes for CASSVGTASPEAFF.

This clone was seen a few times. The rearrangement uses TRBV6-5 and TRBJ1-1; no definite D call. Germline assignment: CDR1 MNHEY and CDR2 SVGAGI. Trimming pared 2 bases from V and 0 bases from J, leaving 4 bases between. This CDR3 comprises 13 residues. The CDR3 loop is CASSYRMNTEAFF. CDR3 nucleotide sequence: TGTGCCAGCAGTTACCGGATGAACACTGAAGCTTTCTTT.

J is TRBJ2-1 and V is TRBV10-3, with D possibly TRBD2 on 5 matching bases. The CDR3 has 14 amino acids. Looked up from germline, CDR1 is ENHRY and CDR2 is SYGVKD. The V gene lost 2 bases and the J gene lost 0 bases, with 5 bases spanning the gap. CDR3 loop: CAISEGLSYNEQFF. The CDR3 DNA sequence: TGTGCCATCAGTGAGGGACTCTCCTACAATGAGCAGTTCTTC.

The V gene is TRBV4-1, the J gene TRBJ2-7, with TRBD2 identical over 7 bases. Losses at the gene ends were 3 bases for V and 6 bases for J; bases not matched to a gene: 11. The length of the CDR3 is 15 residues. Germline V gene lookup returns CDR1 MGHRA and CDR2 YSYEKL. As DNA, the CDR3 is TGCGCCAGCAGCCACCCAACAGCGGGGCCCCTCGAGCAGTACTTC. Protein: CASSHPTAGPLEQYF.

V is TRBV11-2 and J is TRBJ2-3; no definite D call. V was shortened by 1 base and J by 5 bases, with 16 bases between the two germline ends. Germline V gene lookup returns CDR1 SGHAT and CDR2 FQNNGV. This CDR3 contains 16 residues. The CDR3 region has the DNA TGTGCCAGCAGCTTAGGGCGGCCAGACCGTGGAGATACGCAGTATTTT. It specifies CASSLGRPDRGDTQYF.